This T cell receptor (beta chain) was captured by sequencing in a study of T cell responses to AZD1222 COVID-19 vaccine. Whole-study context: Investigators merged groups given second doses at roughly 4 or roughly 12 weeks. Study observations and caveats: A rise in Spike-specific TCR breadth and depth followed two AZD1222 doses. Sampling captured repertoires only after the peak T cell response. Females outnumbered males among donors, who were mostly white British; clonal diversity was possibly underestimated.

Generated by immunoSEQ multiplex PCR, the TCRdb table keeps only in-frame clones and is missing some. The sample shows about 99,000 clones, more than 85% of them seen only once. Turning to this clone: The antigen is not known.

V gave up 5 bases and J gave up 7 bases; unmatched junction bases: 20. The germline V gene has CDR1 PRHDT and CDR2 FYEKMQ (reference sequence). This CDR3 spans 18 amino acids. V is TRBV13 and J is TRBJ2-7, with 10 bases lining up with TRBD2. The specimen comprised peripheral blood, sampled on day 0 of AZD1222 vaccination. This sequence originates from an adult in good health. The CDR3 sequence is CASSKRTSGRYVPAEQYF. The CDR3 DNA follows: TGTGCCAGCAGCAAGCGGACTAGCGGCCGATACGTACCGGCGGAGCAGTACTTC. The full variable domain, in which reference TRBV13 and TRBJ2-7 provide the parts outside the CDR3, is AAGVIQSPRHLIKEKRETATLKCYPIPRHDTVYWYQQGPGQDPQFLISFYEKMQSDKGSIPDRFSAQQFSDYHSELNMSSLELGDSALYFCASSKRTSGRYVPAEQYFGPGTRLTVT.